This TCR beta chain was recovered during a study of spatial heterogeneity in lung cancer. This CDR3 has 15 residues. Germline CDR1 and CDR2: MNHEY and SVGAGI. V gave up 0 bases and J gave up 5 bases, with 13 bases separating them. This clonotype was detected many times. TCR cDNA molecules each had a unique molecular identifier. TCRdb recomputed calls from the 5' RACE reads with MiXCR, one row per CDR3 protein. The data show tens of thousands of distinct CDR3 sequences, around 3.3% seen once. This sample's time point: sample taken at primary tumor resection. Donation came from over 60 patients with untreated early-stage non-small cell lung cancer. Whole RNA, isolated from tumor, nontumor lung or frozen PBMC, was sequenced without prior sorting.

The sequence was obtained from a male donor with early-stage non-small cell lung cancer. The rearrangement joins TRBV6-5 to TRBJ2-5; weak D call: TRBD2 (6 bases). Sequenced here: normal lung tissue next to the tumor, sampled at surgery. The CDR3 is CASSYSRVAAETQYF. For the CDR3, the DNA is TGTGCCAGCAGTTACTCGAGAGTAGCGGCGGAGACCCAGTACTTC.